The following is a TCR beta chain sequence with its context. These data originate in a study of blood T cell repertoires in COVID-19. On the study more broadly: Sample material is recorded as cDNA or gDNA derived from T cells, B-cell-depleted T cells, or PBMCs.

As handled by the study authors: Amplifying reference gene primers gave estimates of nucleated cell counts. Sequenced by immunoSEQ multiplex PCR; TCRdb stores in-frame clones only, minus some. V and J calls and clone size come straight from that table; D and trimming were deduced from the DNA. The data show about 90,000 clones, 75% to 85% seen once. Per germline, CDR1 KGHSH and CDR2 LQKENI. The CDR3 is made up of 14 amino acids. Trimming stripped 4 bases from V and 2 bases from J, with 9 bases between. The rearrangement links TRBV18 to TRBJ2-1; D possibly corresponds to TRBD2 (5 bases). This TCR was recovered from a woman in her 70s with acute or convalescent COVID-19. The sample comprised peripheral blood. The CDR3 region is CASSRRETYNEQFF. The CDR3 DNA is TGTGCCAGCTCACGACGGGAAACCTACAATGAGCAGTTCTTC. The complete variable domain, with remaining parts taken from reference TRBV18 and TRBJ2-1, reads NAGVMQNPRHLVRRRGQEARLRCSPMKGHSHVYWYRQLPEEGLKFMVYLQKENIIDESGMPKERFSAEFPKEGPSILRIQQVVRGDSAAYFCASSRRETYNEQFFGPGTRLTVL.